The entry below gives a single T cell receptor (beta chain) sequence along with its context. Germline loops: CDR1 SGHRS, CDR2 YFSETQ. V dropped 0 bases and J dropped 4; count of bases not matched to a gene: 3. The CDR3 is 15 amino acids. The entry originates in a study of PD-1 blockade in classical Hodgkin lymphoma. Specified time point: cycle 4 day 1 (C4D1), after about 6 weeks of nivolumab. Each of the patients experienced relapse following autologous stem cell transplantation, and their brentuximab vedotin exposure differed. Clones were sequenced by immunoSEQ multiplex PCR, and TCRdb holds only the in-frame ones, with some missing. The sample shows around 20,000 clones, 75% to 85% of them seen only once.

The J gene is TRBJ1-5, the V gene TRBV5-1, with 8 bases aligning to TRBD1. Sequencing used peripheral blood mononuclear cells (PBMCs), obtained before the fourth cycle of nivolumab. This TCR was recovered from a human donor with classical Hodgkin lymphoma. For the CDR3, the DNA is TGCGCCAGCAGCTTGGGGGACAGGTTTAATCAGCCCCAGCATTTT. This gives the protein CASSLGDRFNQPQHF. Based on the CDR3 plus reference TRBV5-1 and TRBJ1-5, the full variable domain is KAGVTQTPRYLIKTRGQQVTLSCSPISGHRSVSWYQQTPGQGLQFLFEYFSETQRNKGNFPGRFSGRQFSNSRSEMNVSTLELGDSALYLCASSLGDRFNQPQHFGDGTRLSIL.